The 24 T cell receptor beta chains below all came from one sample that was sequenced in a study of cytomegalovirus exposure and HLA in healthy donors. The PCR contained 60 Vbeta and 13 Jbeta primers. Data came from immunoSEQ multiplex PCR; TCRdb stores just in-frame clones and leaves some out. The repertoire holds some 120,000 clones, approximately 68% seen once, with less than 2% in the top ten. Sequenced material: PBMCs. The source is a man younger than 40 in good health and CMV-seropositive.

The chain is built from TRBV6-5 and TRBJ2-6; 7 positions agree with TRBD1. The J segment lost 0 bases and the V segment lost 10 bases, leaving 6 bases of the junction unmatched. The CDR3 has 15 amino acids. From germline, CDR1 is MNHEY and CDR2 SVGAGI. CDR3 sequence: CATRDRISGANVLTF. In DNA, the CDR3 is TGTGCCACCCGGGACAGAATCTCTGGGGCCAACGTCCTGACTTTC.

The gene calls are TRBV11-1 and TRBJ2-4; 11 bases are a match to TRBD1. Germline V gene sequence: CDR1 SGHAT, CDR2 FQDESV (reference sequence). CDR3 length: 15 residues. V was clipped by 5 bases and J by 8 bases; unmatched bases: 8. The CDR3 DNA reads TGTGCCAGCAGCCCTGGACAGGGGGCAGTGGACATTCAGTACTTC. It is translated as CASSPGQGAVDIQYF.

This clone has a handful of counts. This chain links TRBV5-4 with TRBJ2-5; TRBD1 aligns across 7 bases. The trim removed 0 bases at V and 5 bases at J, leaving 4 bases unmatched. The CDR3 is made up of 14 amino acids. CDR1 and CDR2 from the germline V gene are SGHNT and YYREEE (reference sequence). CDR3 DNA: TGTGCCAGCAGCTTGGGGACAGGCCAGGAGACCCAGTACTTC. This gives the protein CASSLGTGQETQYF.

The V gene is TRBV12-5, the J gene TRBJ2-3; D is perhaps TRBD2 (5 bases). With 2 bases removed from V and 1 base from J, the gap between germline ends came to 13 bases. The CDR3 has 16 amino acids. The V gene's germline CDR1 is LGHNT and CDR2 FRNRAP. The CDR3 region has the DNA TGTGCTAGTGGTTTGTCCCGAGGGTATGGCACAGATACGCAGTATTTT. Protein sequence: CASGLSRGYGTDTQYF.

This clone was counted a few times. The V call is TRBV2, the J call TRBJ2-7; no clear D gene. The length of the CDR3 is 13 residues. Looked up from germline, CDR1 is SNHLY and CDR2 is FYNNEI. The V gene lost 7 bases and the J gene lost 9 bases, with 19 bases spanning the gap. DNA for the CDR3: TGTGCCAGCACCCTGCCGGCCCTCTGGGCGCAGTACTTC. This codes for CASTLPALWAQYF.

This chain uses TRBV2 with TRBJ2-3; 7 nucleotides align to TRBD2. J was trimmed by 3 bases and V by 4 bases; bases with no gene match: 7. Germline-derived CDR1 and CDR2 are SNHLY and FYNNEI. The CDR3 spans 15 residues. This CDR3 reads CASSVDWGGTDTQYF. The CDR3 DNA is TGTGCCAGCAGTGTGGACTGGGGGGGGACAGATACGCAGTATTTT.

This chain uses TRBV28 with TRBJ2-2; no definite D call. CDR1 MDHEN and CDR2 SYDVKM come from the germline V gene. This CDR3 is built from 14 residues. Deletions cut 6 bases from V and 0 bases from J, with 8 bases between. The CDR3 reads CASRPSPNTGELFF. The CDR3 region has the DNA TGTGCCAGCAGGCCAAGCCCGAACACCGGGGAGCTGTTTTTT.

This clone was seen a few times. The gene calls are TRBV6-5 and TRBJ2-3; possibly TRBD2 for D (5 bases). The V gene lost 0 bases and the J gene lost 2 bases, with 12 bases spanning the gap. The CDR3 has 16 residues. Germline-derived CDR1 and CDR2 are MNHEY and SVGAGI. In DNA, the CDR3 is TGTGCCAGCAGTTACTCGTCACCGGGGATCACAGATACGCAGTATTTT. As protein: CASSYSSPGITDTQYF.

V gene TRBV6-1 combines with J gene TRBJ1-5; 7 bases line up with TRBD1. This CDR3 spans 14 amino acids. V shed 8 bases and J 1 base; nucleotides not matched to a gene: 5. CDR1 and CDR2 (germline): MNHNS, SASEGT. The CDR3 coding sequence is TGTGCCAGCTCTCGGGGACAGAGCAATCAGCCCCAGCATTTT. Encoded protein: CASSRGQSNQPQHF.

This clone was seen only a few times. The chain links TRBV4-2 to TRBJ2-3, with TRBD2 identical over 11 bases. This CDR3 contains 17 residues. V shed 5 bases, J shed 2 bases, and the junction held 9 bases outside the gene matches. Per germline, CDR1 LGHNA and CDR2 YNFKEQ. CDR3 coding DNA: TGTGCCAGCAGCTTGGGGGGGACTAGCGGTATCACAGATACGCAGTATTTT. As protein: CASSLGGTSGITDTQYF.

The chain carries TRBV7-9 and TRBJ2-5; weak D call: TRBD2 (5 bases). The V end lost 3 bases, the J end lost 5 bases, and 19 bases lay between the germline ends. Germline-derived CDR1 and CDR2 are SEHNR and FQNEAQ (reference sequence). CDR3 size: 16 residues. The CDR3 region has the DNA TGTGCCAGCAGCTTTTTATTTCATGGGGAGCGGGAGACCCAGTACTTC. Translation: CASSFLFHGERETQYF.

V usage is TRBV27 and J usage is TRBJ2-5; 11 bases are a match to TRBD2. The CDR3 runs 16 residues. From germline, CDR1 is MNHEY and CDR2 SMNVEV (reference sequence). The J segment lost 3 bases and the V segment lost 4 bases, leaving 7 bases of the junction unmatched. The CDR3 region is CASSSLPLAGEETQYF. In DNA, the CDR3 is TGTGCCAGCAGTTCACTCCCACTAGCGGGGGAAGAGACCCAGTACTTC.

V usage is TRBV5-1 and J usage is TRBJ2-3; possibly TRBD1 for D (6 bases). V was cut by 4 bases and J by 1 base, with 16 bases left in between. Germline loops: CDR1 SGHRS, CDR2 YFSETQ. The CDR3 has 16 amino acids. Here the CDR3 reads CASSRDIQMRTDTQYF. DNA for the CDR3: TGCGCCAGCAGCAGGGACATTCAGATGCGCACAGATACGCAGTATTTT.

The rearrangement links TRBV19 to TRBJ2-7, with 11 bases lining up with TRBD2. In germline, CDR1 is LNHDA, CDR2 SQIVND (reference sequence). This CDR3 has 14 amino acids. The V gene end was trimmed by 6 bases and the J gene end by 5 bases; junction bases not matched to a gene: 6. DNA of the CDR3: TGTGCCAGTAGGCGACTAGCGGGAAAAAACGAGCAGTACTTC. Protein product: CASRRLAGKNEQYF.

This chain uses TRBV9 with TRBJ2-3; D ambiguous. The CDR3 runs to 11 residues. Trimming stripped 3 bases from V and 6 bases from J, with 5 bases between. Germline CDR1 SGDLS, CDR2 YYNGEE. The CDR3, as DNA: TGTGCCAGCAGCGCATCCGATACGCAGTATTTT. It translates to CASSASDTQYF.

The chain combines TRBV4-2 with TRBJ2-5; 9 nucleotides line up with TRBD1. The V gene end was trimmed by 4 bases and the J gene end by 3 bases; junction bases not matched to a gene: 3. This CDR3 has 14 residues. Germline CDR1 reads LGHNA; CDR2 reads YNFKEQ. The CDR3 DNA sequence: TGTGCCAGCAGCCCCTGGGACAGGGAAGAGACCCAGTACTTC. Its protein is CASSPWDREETQYF.

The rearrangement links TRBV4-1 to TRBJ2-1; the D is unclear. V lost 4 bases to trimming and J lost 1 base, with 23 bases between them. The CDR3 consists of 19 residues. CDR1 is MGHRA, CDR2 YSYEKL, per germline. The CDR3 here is CASSRALTLSIGSYNEQFF. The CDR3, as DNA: TGCGCCAGCAGCCGCGCGTTAACCCTTAGCATCGGGTCCTACAATGAGCAGTTCTTC.

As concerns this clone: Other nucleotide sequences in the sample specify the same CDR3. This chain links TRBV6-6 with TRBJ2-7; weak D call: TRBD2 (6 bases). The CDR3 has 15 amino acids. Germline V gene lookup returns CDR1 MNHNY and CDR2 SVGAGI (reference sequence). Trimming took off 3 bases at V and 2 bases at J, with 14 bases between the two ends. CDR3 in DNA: TGTGCCAGCAGTTATAAGGAGGAGCGGGCCTACGAGCAGTACTTC. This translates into CASSYKEERAYEQYF.

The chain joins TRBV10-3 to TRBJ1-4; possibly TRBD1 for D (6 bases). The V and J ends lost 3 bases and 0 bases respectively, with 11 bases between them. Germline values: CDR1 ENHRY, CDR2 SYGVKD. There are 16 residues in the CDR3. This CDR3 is CAISDRGQATNEKLFF. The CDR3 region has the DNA TGTGCCATCAGTGACAGGGGCCAAGCAACTAATGAAAAACTGTTTTTT.

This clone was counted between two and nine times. This CDR3 reads CASRFYSNQPQHF. In DNA, the CDR3 is TGTGCCAGTAGGTTTTATAGCAATCAGCCCCAGCATTTT. The chain has TRBV19 and TRBJ1-5; D is unresolved. Germline values: CDR1 LNHDA, CDR2 SQIVND (reference sequence). This CDR3 comprises 13 residues. V lost 6 bases and J 0 bases, leaving 6 bases between the germline ends.

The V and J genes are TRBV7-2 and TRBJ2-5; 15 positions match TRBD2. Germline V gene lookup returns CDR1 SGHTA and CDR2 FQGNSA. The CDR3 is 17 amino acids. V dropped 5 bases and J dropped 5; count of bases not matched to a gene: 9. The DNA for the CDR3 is TGTGCCAGCAGCCCCAGGACTAGCGGGAGGGGGTCGGAGACCCAGTACTTC. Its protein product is CASSPRTSGRGSETQYF.

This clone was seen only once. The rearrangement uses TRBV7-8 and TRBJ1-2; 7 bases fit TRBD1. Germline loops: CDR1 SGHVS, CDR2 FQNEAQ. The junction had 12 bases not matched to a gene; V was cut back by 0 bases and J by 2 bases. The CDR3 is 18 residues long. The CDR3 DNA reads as TGTGCCAGCAGCTTAGCGCTAAAGAGGGGGCGCGTGAACTATGGCTACACCTTC. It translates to CASSLALKRGRVNYGYTF.

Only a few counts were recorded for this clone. The CDR3 loop is CASSYAGGYNEQFF. CDR3 nucleotides: TGTGCCAGCAGCTATGCCGGGGGCTACAATGAGCAGTTCTTC. The chain is built from TRBV5-4 and TRBJ2-1, with D perhaps matching TRBD2 (6 bases). Germline CDR1 and CDR2: SGHNT and YYREEE (reference sequence). The CDR3 consists of 14 residues. V shed 3 bases and J shed 3 bases, with 10 bases lying between them.

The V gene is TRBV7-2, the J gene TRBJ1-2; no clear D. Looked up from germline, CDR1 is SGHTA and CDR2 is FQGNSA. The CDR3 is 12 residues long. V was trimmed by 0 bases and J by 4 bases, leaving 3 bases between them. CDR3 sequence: CASSLASYGYTF. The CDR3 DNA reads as TGTGCCAGCAGCTTAGCCAGCTATGGCTACACCTTC.